Presented here are 19 T cell receptor beta chains from one specimen sequenced in a study of OX40 agonist ivuxolimab in advanced cancers. Clones were read by immunoSEQ multiplex PCR, and TCRdb kept only the in-frame ones, dropping some. The sample has tens of thousands of clones, 85% to 90% seen once. The input for sequencing was CD4+ or CD8+ T cells sorted from blood, taken in a trial of the OX40 agonist ivuxolimab. The receptors here all came from an adult with an advanced solid tumor such as melanoma, head and neck, liver or kidney cancer.

This clone has a handful of counts. The chain couples TRBV6-6 to TRBJ1-5, with D uncertain. The V gene's germline CDR1 is MNHNY and CDR2 SVGAGI (reference sequence). V dropped 4 bases and J dropped 4 bases, with 14 bases sitting between them. This CDR3 contains 15 residues. The CDR3 protein is CASSFSEGVNQPQHF. CDR3 nucleotide sequence: TGTGCCAGCAGTTTCTCTGAGGGTGTAAATCAGCCCCAGCATTTT.

This sequence joins TRBV11-2 and TRBJ2-7; 10 bases match TRBD1. The ends lost 5 bases at V and 6 bases at J; junction bases unmatched: 19. The CDR3 totals 18 residues. Germline CDR1 and CDR2: SGHAT and FQNNGV. The chain's CDR3 is CASSPHPDTDRGSSEQYF. The CDR3 DNA reads as TGTGCCAGCAGCCCCCACCCGGACACGGACAGGGGGTCAAGCGAGCAGTACTTC.

Of note for this clone: Additional DNA sequences in this sample encode the identical CDR3. V gene TRBV19 combines with J gene TRBJ2-7; 11 nucleotides align to TRBD2. Germline V gives CDR1 LNHDA, CDR2 SQIVND (reference sequence). The junction had 4 bases not matched to a gene; V was cut back by 8 bases and J by 1 base. The CDR3 loop spans 14 amino acids. The CDR3: CASSGTSGSYEQYF. The CDR3, as DNA: TGTGCCAGTTCCGGGACTAGCGGTTCCTACGAGCAGTACTTC.

CDR3 DNA sequence: TGTGCCAGCAGCTTAGAGACAGGGGGCGACACTGAAGCTTTCTTT. The encoded protein is CASSLETGGDTEAFF. J is TRBJ1-1 and V is TRBV5-4, with 10 bases fitting TRBD1. Germline lookup yields CDR1 SGHNT and CDR2 YYREEE (reference sequence). The J segment lost 3 bases and the V segment lost 2 bases, leaving 4 bases of the junction unmatched. CDR3 size: 15 residues.

The chain joins TRBV28 to TRBJ1-1; D perhaps matches TRBD1 (6 bases). CDR3 size: 17 residues. From germline, CDR1 is MDHEN and CDR2 SYDVKM. Trimming removed 5 bases at V and 5 bases at J, with 24 bases between. The CDR3 here is CASSHHPRTAPRTEAFF. The CDR3 DNA reads as TGTGCCAGCAGTCACCATCCTCGGACAGCACCCAGGACTGAAGCTTTCTTT.

The rearrangement links TRBV5-6 to TRBJ2-1, with D uncertain. CDR3 length: 16 residues. V was clipped by 1 base and J by 0 bases, with 11 bases between them. CDR1 is SGHDT, CDR2 YYEEEE, per germline. CDR3 sequence reads: CASSLNRRSSYNEQFF. Here the CDR3 DNA reads TGTGCCAGCAGCTTGAACAGAAGGAGCTCCTACAATGAGCAGTTCTTC. Full variable domain (missing parts from reference TRBV5-6 and TRBJ2-1): DAGVTQSPTHLIKTRGQQVTLRCSPKSGHDTVSWYQQALGQGPQFIFQYYEEEERQRGNFPDRFSGHQFPNYSSELNVNALLLGDSALYLCASSLNRRSSYNEQFFGPGTRLTVL.

The V call is TRBV6-1, the J call TRBJ2-1; D is undetermined. V lost 4 bases and J 2 bases, leaving 12 bases between the germline ends. This CDR3 comprises 15 residues. Germline V gene lookup returns CDR1 MNHNS and CDR2 SASEGT. The CDR3 DNA follows: TGTGCCAGCAGTGTATCAGGAGATGCCTACAATGAGCAGTTCTTC. It specifies CASSVSGDAYNEQFF.

The rearrangement joins TRBV29-1 to TRBJ2-1, with 9 bases aligning to TRBD1. Per germline, CDR1 SQVTM and CDR2 ANQGSEA. The CDR3 totals 16 residues. Trimming at V came to 6 bases and at J to 6 bases, leaving 15 bases not matched to a gene. CDR3 bases: TGCAGCGTAGATACGGGACAGGGCTCTAGAACCAATGAGCAGTTCTTC. Protein: CSVDTGQGSRTNEQFF.

The V and J genes are TRBV6-1 and TRBJ1-4, with D uncertain. The CDR3 length is 14 residues. CDR1 MNHNS and CDR2 SASEGT come from the germline V gene. V dropped 0 bases and J dropped 8 bases, with 10 bases sitting between them. CDR3 nucleotides: TGTGCCAGCAGTGAAGCGGGTTATGGCGAAAAACTGTTTTTT. Encoded protein: CASSEAGYGEKLFF.

V usage is TRBV27 and J usage is TRBJ1-2, with unresolved D. Trimming cost V 0 bases and J 6 bases, with 14 bases left between them. The CDR3 consists of 15 residues. The germline V gene encodes CDR1 MNHEY and CDR2 SMNVEV (reference sequence). The CDR3 reads CASSLSKGIRHGYTF. CDR3 sequence (DNA): TGTGCCAGCAGTTTATCTAAGGGAATCCGGCATGGCTACACCTTC.

The chain links TRBV7-3 to TRBJ1-2; no clear D gene. The CDR3 is made up of 16 amino acids. The germline V gene encodes CDR1 SGHTA and CDR2 FQGTGA. V lost 4 bases and J 6 bases, leaving 21 bases between the germline ends. The CDR3 is CASSSTSLDVLHGYTF. For the CDR3, the DNA is TGTGCCAGCAGCTCTACCTCCCTGGACGTTCTTCATGGCTACACCTTC.

This chain joins TRBV27 and TRBJ1-1; D is possibly TRBD1 (5 bases). CDR1 and CDR2 from the germline V gene are MNHEY and SMNVEV (reference sequence). The CDR3 covers 14 residues. Trimming left V 2 bases short and J 6 bases short, with 13 bases between. CDR3 nucleotide sequence: TGTGCCAGCAGTTTACTCGGCAGGGCTGCTGAAGCTTTCTTT. Translated, it gives CASSLLGRAAEAFF.

J is TRBJ2-3 and V is TRBV5-1, with D perhaps matching TRBD1 (6 bases). The CDR3 is 15 amino acids. Germline V gene lookup returns CDR1 SGHRS and CDR2 YFSETQ. The germline V and J ends were trimmed by 0 bases and 3 bases, with 11 bases remaining between them. The CDR3 bases are TGCGCCAGCAGCTTGGAACAGGGAAGAACAGATACGCAGTATTTT. Its protein is CASSLEQGRTDTQYF.

This clone came up once. The V gene is TRBV5-1, the J gene TRBJ1-1; 8 bases fit TRBD1. Germline V gene lookup returns CDR1 SGHRS and CDR2 YFSETQ. There are 14 residues in the CDR3. Trimming at V came to 1 base and at J to 6 bases, leaving 5 bases not matched to a gene. CDR3 nucleotides: TGCGCCAGCAGCTTGCCAGGGGGCTTATCTGAAGCTTTCTTT. Protein: CASSLPGGLSEAFF.

In its sample, this clone was seen many times. The chain uses TRBV2 and TRBJ2-1; D may be TRBD2 (5 bases). Germline lookup yields CDR1 SNHLY and CDR2 FYNNEI. Between the trimmed V and J ends, which lost 4 bases and 8 bases, there was a span of 15 bases. The CDR3 loop spans 14 amino acids. CDR3 protein: CASSVALAAHEQFF. The CDR3, as DNA: TGTGCCAGCAGTGTAGCCCTAGCCGCCCATGAGCAGTTCTTC.

The V call is TRBV12-5, the J call TRBJ2-2; TRBD1 aligns across 7 bases. Trimming cost V 9 bases and J 4 bases; bases outside gene matches: 8. This CDR3 comprises 14 residues. Germline CDR1 reads LGHNT; CDR2 reads FRNRAP. The CDR3 is CASTGTESTGELFF. CDR3 sequence (DNA): TGTGCTAGCACCGGGACAGAGAGCACCGGGGAGCTGTTTTTT.

A remark on this clone: Sequence at one end of the junction differs from germline and may be a read error. V gene TRBV9 combines with J gene TRBJ2-1; a possible D gene is TRBD2 (7 bases). This CDR3 contains 12 residues. The V gene's germline CDR1 is SGDLS and CDR2 YYNGEE. CDR3 DNA: TGTGCCAGCAGCGTAGGGGGGGGCCCTTCGGTCTTC. This gives the protein CASSVGGGPSVF.

V gene TRBV7-9 combines with J gene TRBJ1-4; no clear D gene. CDR3 length equals 15 residues. Trimming took off 5 bases at V and 5 bases at J, with 15 bases between the two ends. Looked up from germline, CDR1 is SEHNR and CDR2 is FQNEAQ (reference sequence). The CDR3 protein is CASSKSWGSNEKLFF. DNA of the CDR3: TGTGCCAGCAGCAAAAGTTGGGGTTCCAATGAAAAACTGTTTTTT.

The chain couples TRBV27 to TRBJ1-2; 7 bases align to TRBD1. The V and J ends lost 10 bases and 3 bases, in that order; junction bases with no gene match: 11. This CDR3 comprises 14 residues. CDR1 is MNHEY and CDR2 is SMNVEV in the germline V gene (reference sequence). CDR3 protein: CATRPARGDYGYTF. CDR3 nucleotide sequence: TGTGCCACCCGCCCCGCCAGGGGGGACTATGGCTACACCTTC.